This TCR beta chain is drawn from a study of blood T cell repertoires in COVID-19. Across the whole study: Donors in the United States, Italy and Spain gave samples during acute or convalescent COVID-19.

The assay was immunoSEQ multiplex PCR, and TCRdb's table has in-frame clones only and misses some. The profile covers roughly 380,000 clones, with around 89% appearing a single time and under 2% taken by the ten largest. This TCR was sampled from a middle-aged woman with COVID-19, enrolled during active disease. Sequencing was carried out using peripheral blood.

The CDR3 reads CASSGSGGPNEKLFF. The DNA of the CDR3 is TGTGCCAGCAGCGGATCGGGGGGACCTAATGAAAAACTGTTTTTT. The chain couples TRBV7-2 to TRBJ1-4; a possible D gene is TRBD1 (5 bases). The germline V and J ends were trimmed by 5 bases and 3 bases, with 13 bases remaining between them. The germline gives CDR1 SGHTA, CDR2 FQGNSA. CDR3 length equals 15 residues. Based on the CDR3 plus reference TRBV7-2 and TRBJ1-4, the full variable domain is GAGVSQSPSNKVTEKGKDVELRCDPISGHTALYWYRQSLGQGLEFLIYFQGNSAPDKSGLPSDRFSAERTGGSVSTLTIQRTQQEDSAVYLCASSGSGGPNEKLFFGSGTQLSVL.